This T cell receptor (beta chain) appears in the sequencing data of a study of beta chain features in type 1 diabetes. Overall study results and limits: Shortening that was moderate but significant affected the TCRB CDR3s of Type 1 diabetes patients in all four CD4+ subsets.

The table lists this clone with a few counts. Its matching antigen is unknown. V gave up 2 bases and J gave up 0 bases; unmatched junction bases: 15. The germline gives CDR1 LGHNA, CDR2 YNFKEQ. The CDR3 is 19 residues long. Every bit of the isolated RNA underwent reverse transcription, so sequencing read expressed TCRB transcripts. TCRdb keeps only in-frame clones here, not all; method: immunoSEQ multiplex PCR. The table has around 170,000 clones, roughly 10% seen once; the top ten hold around 0.7%. The clonotype was recovered from a woman in her 30s with type 1 diabetes. The chain joins TRBV4-2 to TRBJ1-2, with 7 bases aligning to TRBD1. The material sequenced was central memory CD4+ T cells from blood. The CDR3 bases are TGTGCCAGCAGCCAACCACAGGGGCGAGATACTATACCTAACTATGGCTACACCTTC. Its protein is CASSQPQGRDTIPNYGYTF.